The next 28 T cell receptor beta chains were all read from a single sample in a study of cytomegalovirus exposure and HLA in healthy donors. Only in-frame clones appear in the TCRdb table, and some are missing; sequencing was by immunoSEQ multiplex PCR. The sample includes 45,000 to 70,000 clones, roughly 90% of them seen just once. Sequencing input: PBMCs. These receptors were collected from a man in his late teens or twenties in good health and CMV-seronegative.

The rearrangement uses TRBV5-1 and TRBJ1-2; D remains ambiguous. The CDR3 runs to 18 residues. Germline loops: CDR1 SGHRS, CDR2 YFSETQ. Trimming pared 4 bases from V and 8 bases from J, leaving 30 bases between. DNA for the CDR3: TGCGCCAGCAGCCCCGACCCGAACACGGTACTAGGCATTCGCGGCTACACCTTC. Protein sequence: CASSPDPNTVLGIRGYTF.

The rearrangement joins TRBV2 to TRBJ2-5, with D tentatively TRBD1 (6 bases). V lost 4 bases and J lost 5, with 20 bases in between. The germline V gene encodes CDR1 SNHLY and CDR2 FYNNEI. The CDR3 loop spans 16 amino acids. Here the CDR3 reads CASSGVTTPRGETQYF. The CDR3 DNA sequence: TGTGCCAGCAGTGGCGTTACCACTCCCAGGGGTGAGACCCAGTACTTC. Full variable domain (remainder filled in from reference TRBV2 and TRBJ2-5): EPEVTQTPSHQVTQMGQEVILRCVPISNHLYFYWYRQILGQKVEFLVSFYNNEISEKSEIFDDQFSVERPDGSNFTLKIRSTKLEDSAMYFCASSGVTTPRGETQYFGPGTRLLVL.

This chain connects TRBV9 to TRBJ2-3; a possible D gene is TRBD2 (5 bases). Looked up from germline, CDR1 is SGDLS and CDR2 is YYNGEE. With 0 bases removed from V and 0 bases from J, the gap between germline ends came to 14 bases. The CDR3 spans 17 residues. Here the CDR3 reads CASSVAPSGSSTDTQYF. The CDR3 DNA reads as TGTGCCAGCAGCGTAGCTCCCAGCGGCTCTAGCACAGATACGCAGTATTTT. Combining the CDR3 with reference TRBV9 and TRBJ2-3 gives the whole variable domain DSGVTQTPKHLITATGQRVTLRCSPRSGDLSVYWYQQSLDQGLQFLIQYYNGEERAKGNILERFSAQQFPDLHSELNLSSLELGDSALYFCASSVAPSGSSTDTQYFGPGTRLTVL.

This chain connects TRBV27 to TRBJ2-3; tentative D call: TRBD1 (6 bases). Trimming cost V 4 bases and J 4 bases, with 18 bases left between them. The CDR3 is 16 amino acids. Germline V gene lookup returns CDR1 MNHEY and CDR2 SMNVEV (reference sequence). CDR3 coding DNA: TGTGCCAGCAGTTCATCCGGGACACCGGAGGCAGATACGCAGTATTTT. Translated, it gives CASSSSGTPEADTQYF.

The chain is built from TRBV28 and TRBJ1-2; D is unclear. The CDR3 sequence is 10 residues long. CDR1 is MDHEN and CDR2 is SYDVKM in the germline V gene. V was trimmed by 10 bases and J by 0 bases, leaving 3 bases between them. The CDR3 sequence: CATSNYGYTF. CDR3 DNA: TGTGCCACCTCTAACTATGGCTACACCTTC.

This clone was detected only once. The CDR3 region has the DNA TGTGCCAGCAGTGAACTGGGCGGGAGGTCTTGGGGGGAGCTGTTTTTT. Protein sequence: CASSELGGRSWGELFF. V is TRBV6-1 and J is TRBJ2-2; TRBD2 agrees at 8 bases. Trimming removed 2 bases from V and 8 bases from J; junction bases left unmatched: 10. Germline CDR1 MNHNS, CDR2 SASEGT. The length of the CDR3 is 16 residues.

A single count supports this clone. An end of the junction does not agree with germline; a read error may underlie this. The J gene is TRBJ2-5, the V gene TRBV29-1, with TRBD1 identical over 10 bases. The CDR3 consists of 15 residues. The germline gives CDR1 SQVTM, CDR2 ANQGSEA. The DNA for the CDR3 is TGCAGCATTGATGGGGCGGGACAGGGGATGTTGTCCCAGTACTTC. It yields the protein CSIDGAGQGMLSQYF.

The genes are TRBV7-9 and TRBJ2-2; D might be TRBD2 (5 bases). Germline V gene lookup returns CDR1 SEHNR and CDR2 FQNEAQ (reference sequence). The CDR3 has 16 residues. V lost 5 bases and J lost 4, with 17 bases in between. CDR3 sequence: CASSPTVSAGTGELFF. CDR3 in DNA: TGTGCCAGCAGCCCAACAGTTTCTGCGGGCACCGGGGAGCTGTTTTTT.

The chain has TRBV29-1 and TRBJ2-3; 7 bases align to TRBD2. The junction had 6 bases not matched to a gene; V was cut back by 6 bases and J by 0 bases. Germline CDR1 and CDR2: SQVTM and ANQGSEA. The CDR3 loop spans 14 amino acids. The DNA of the CDR3 is TGCAGCGTCCTACTAGCGATGAGCACAGATACGCAGTATTTT. It is translated as CSVLLAMSTDTQYF.

The chain combines TRBV21-1 with TRBJ2-7; TRBD2, as called in the table, went unchecked against the DNA. TRBV21-1 is an annotated pseudogene. This CDR3 has 23 amino acids. DNA for the CDR3: TGTGCCAGCAGCAACCGGACAGGGGATGGTGCTAGCGGGATGGGGCTAAGCTCCTACGAGCAGTACTTC. This encodes CASSNRTGDGASGMGLSSYEQYF.

The chain is built from TRBV28 and TRBJ2-3, with a tentative D call TRBD1 (6 bases). Germline V gene lookup returns CDR1 MDHEN and CDR2 SYDVKM. The CDR3 is made up of 16 amino acids. V was cut by 0 bases and J by 4 bases, with 14 bases left in between. The CDR3 nucleotides are TGTGCCAGCAGTTTATGGAGGGAAACAGGGTCAGATACGCAGTATTTT. Translation gives CASSLWRETGSDTQYF.

This chain uses TRBV9 with TRBJ2-6; 11 nucleotides agree with TRBD2. Unmatched junction bases numbered 7, after V lost 5 bases and J lost 0 bases. Germline V gene data show CDR1 as SGDLS and CDR2 as YYNGEE. The CDR3 extends over 18 amino acids. CDR3 residues: CASSLGLAALSGANVLTF. DNA for the CDR3: TGTGCCAGCAGTCTGGGACTAGCGGCCCTCTCTGGGGCCAACGTCCTGACTTTC. The variable domain in full, with the rest retrieved from reference TRBV9 and TRBJ2-6, is DSGVTQTPKHLITATGQRVTLRCSPRSGDLSVYWYQQSLDQGLQFLIQYYNGEERAKGNILERFSAQQFPDLHSELNLSSLELGDSALYFCASSLGLAALSGANVLTFGAGSRLTVL.

V gene TRBV18 combines with J gene TRBJ2-6, with TRBD1 as a possible D gene (5 bases). The length of the CDR3 is 15 residues. Germline CDR1 and CDR2: KGHSH and LQKENI. The V and J ends lost 2 bases and 4 bases respectively, with 9 bases between them. Written as DNA, the CDR3 is TGTGCCAGCTCACCAGGGGCGGAAGGGGCCAACGTCCTGACTTTC. It codes for CASSPGAEGANVLTF.

This clone occurred a few times. This sequence joins TRBV5-1 and TRBJ2-7; D ambiguous. Trimming left V 0 bases short and J 5 bases short, with 15 bases between. The germline gives CDR1 SGHRS, CDR2 YFSETQ. The CDR3 has 15 amino acids. CDR3 DNA sequence: TGCGCCAGCAGCTTGGAAACCCCCAGCGCCAACGAGCAGTACTTC. Translating it yields CASSLETPSANEQYF.

This sequence joins TRBV5-1 and TRBJ1-4; TRBD1 matches 10 bases. The CDR3 totals 14 residues. Germline V gene sequence: CDR1 SGHRS, CDR2 YFSETQ. The ends lost 4 bases at V and 8 bases at J; junction bases unmatched: 5. The CDR3 region has the DNA TGCGCCAGCAGCAAGGGACAGGGGAGGGAAAAACTGTTTTTT. It translates to CASSKGQGREKLFF.

The chain recombines TRBV5-1 with TRBJ2-4, with unresolved D. The CDR3 sequence is 15 residues long. Per the germline V gene, CDR1 is SGHRS and CDR2 is YFSETQ. The V end lost 0 bases, the J end lost 6 bases, and 13 bases lay between the germline ends. Here the CDR3 DNA reads TGCGCCAGCAGCTTGGGTGGCCCAGGCCTAAACATTCAGTACTTC. Translated: CASSLGGPGLNIQYF.

J is TRBJ2-1 and V is TRBV2, with 7 bases lining up with TRBD1. V dropped 4 bases and J dropped 2; count of bases not matched to a gene: 11. Germline V gene sequence: CDR1 SNHLY, CDR2 FYNNEI. CDR3 size: 17 residues. CDR3 sequence: CASSARYLGQAYNEQFF. The CDR3 nucleotides are TGTGCCAGCAGTGCCCGGTATTTAGGACAGGCCTACAATGAGCAGTTCTTC. Together with reference TRBV2 and TRBJ2-1, the CDR3 gives the full variable domain: EPEVTQTPSHQVTQMGQEVILRCVPISNHLYFYWYRQILGQKVEFLVSFYNNEISEKSEIFDDQFSVERPDGSNFTLKIRSTKLEDSAMYFCASSARYLGQAYNEQFFGPGTRLTVL.

The chain links TRBV5-1 to TRBJ1-1; D might be TRBD1 (6 bases). The germline gives CDR1 SGHRS, CDR2 YFSETQ. V was pared by 1 base and J by 1 base, with 14 bases between. The length of the CDR3 is 16 residues. CDR3 DNA: TGCGCCAGCAGCTTGTCGCTCGGGACAAGGAACACTGAAGCTTTCTTT. It translates to CASSLSLGTRNTEAFF.

The chain combines TRBV7-9 with TRBJ2-3; a weak D match, TRBD2 (6 bases). Trimming removed 5 bases at V and 6 bases at J, with 15 bases between. Germline V gene lookup returns CDR1 SEHNR and CDR2 FQNEAQ (reference sequence). The CDR3 is 14 residues long. The CDR3 coding sequence is TGTGCCAGCAGCCCGGAGGGGCGCGGCGATACGCAGTATTTT. Its translation: CASSPEGRGDTQYF.

The J gene is TRBJ2-2, the V gene TRBV7-6, with D hard to call. Looked up from germline, CDR1 is SGHVS and CDR2 is FNYEAQ. V shed 5 bases and J shed 1 base, with 11 bases lying between them. The CDR3 totals 15 residues. CDR3 nucleotides: TGTGCCAGCAGCCTTTCTGGCGGGAACACCGGGGAGCTGTTTTTT. It yields the protein CASSLSGGNTGELFF.

J is TRBJ2-2 and V is TRBV5-1; perhaps TRBD2 as D (6 bases). CDR3 length: 16 residues. The germline CDR1 and CDR2 sequences are SGHRS and YFSETQ. Between the trimmed V and J ends, which lost 0 bases and 0 bases, there was a span of 9 bases. This CDR3 is CASSLVAGSNTGELFF. For the CDR3, the DNA is TGCGCCAGCAGCTTGGTGGCGGGATCGAACACCGGGGAGCTGTTTTTT.

In its sample, this clone was seen a few times. The rearrangement links TRBV10-3 to TRBJ1-1; no definite D call. The ends were cut back, 2 bases at V and 2 bases at J, with 9 bases in the middle. This CDR3 contains 14 residues. Germline CDR1 is ENHRY and CDR2 is SYGVKD. CDR3 DNA sequence: TGTGCCATCAGTGAGCTAGCCAGTAACACTGAAGCTTTCTTT. Translation: CAISELASNTEAFF.

J is TRBJ1-1 and V is TRBV28, with 7 bases matching TRBD1. V shed 6 bases, J shed 7 bases, and the junction held 5 bases outside the gene matches. The germline gives CDR1 MDHEN, CDR2 SYDVKM. The CDR3 covers 12 residues. As DNA, the CDR3 is TGTGCCAGCAGACGCCAGGGGGATGAAGCTTTCTTT. It codes for CASRRQGDEAFF. Together with reference TRBV28 and TRBJ1-1, the CDR3 gives the full variable domain: DVKVTQSSRYLVKRTGEKVFLECVQDMDHENMFWYRQDPGLGLRLIYFSYDVKMKEKGDIPEGYSVSREKKERFSLILESASTNQTSMYLCASRRQGDEAFFGQGTRLTVV.

This clone was counted a few times. The V and J genes are TRBV5-6 and TRBJ2-1, with D perhaps matching TRBD1 (6 bases). The V end was cut by 3 bases, the J end by 6 bases, with 10 bases between. Germline V CDR1 and CDR2: SGHDT, YYEEEE. This CDR3 has 13 residues. CDR3 in amino acids: CASSYRVVNEQFF. DNA of the CDR3: TGTGCCAGCAGCTACAGGGTGGTCAATGAGCAGTTCTTC. Supplemented by reference TRBV5-6 and TRBJ2-1, the full variable domain reads DAGVTQSPTHLIKTRGQQVTLRCSPKSGHDTVSWYQQALGQGPQFIFQYYEEEERQRGNFPDRFSGHQFPNYSSELNVNALLLGDSALYLCASSYRVVNEQFFGPGTRLTVL.

V is TRBV21-1 and J is TRBJ1-5. TRBV21-1 is a documented pseudogene. The CDR3 has 16 residues. The CDR3 DNA follows: TGTGCCAGCAGCAAAAGCGGGGGGGAAGGATTTCAGCCCCAGCATTTT. This translates into CASSKSGGEGFQPQHF.

The rearrangement joins TRBV4-3 to TRBJ2-1; 11 bases align to TRBD2. Losses at the gene ends were 2 bases for V and 6 bases for J; bases not matched to a gene: 9. This CDR3 is 17 amino acids long. Germline assignment: CDR1 LGHNA and CDR2 YSLEER. The CDR3 spells CASSQILAGGPVNEQFF. The CDR3 region has the DNA TGCGCCAGCAGCCAAATCTTAGCGGGAGGGCCAGTCAATGAGCAGTTCTTC.

Relative to its sample, this clone is medium-sized. This sequence joins TRBV4-2 and TRBJ2-3; 7 nucleotides match TRBD2. This CDR3 has 17 amino acids. The V segment lost 0 bases and the J segment 4 bases; nucleotides outside the gene matches: 10. Germline V gives CDR1 LGHNA, CDR2 YNFKEQ. The CDR3 here is CASSQELGGGPSDTQYF. The CDR3 nucleotides read TGTGCCAGCAGCCAAGAGTTGGGGGGAGGGCCATCAGATACGCAGTATTTT.

The chain carries TRBV18 and TRBJ2-1; D is unclear. This CDR3 is built from 14 residues. Trimming pared 0 bases from V and 6 bases from J, leaving 9 bases between. Germline-derived CDR1 and CDR2 are KGHSH and LQKENI. The CDR3 DNA reads TGTGCCAGCTCACCACCGATGAGTCGCAATGAGCAGTTCTTC. Protein: CASSPPMSRNEQFF.